This is a list of T cell receptor beta chains from one sample in a study of identical twins. TCRdb reprocessed the 5' RACE reads via MiXCR and lists one record per CDR3 protein. This table holds about 890,000 distinct CDR3 sequences, around an eighth found once. The same sample was also used in a study of yellow fever vaccine responses in identical twins.

Sequencing was carried out using PBMCs. The origin of the receptors is a young woman in good health. Each CDR3 is given with its conserved first and last residue. Fields, in order: clone size, V gene, J gene, D gene, CDR3 DNA, CDR3 protein. The D gene is left open where the match is weak. Only some rows state a clone size, as once, few, many or a class for expanded clones.

-	TRBV7-2	TRBJ2-2	-	TGTGCCAGCAGCCTCCGGACAGCCAGGACCGGGGAGCTGTTTTTT	CASSLRTARTGELFF
few	TRBV7-6	TRBJ1-4	-	TGTGCCAGCAGCCCCCTCGAGGGAAGGAGTGAAAAACTGTTTTTT	CASSPLEGRSEKLFF
few	TRBV3-1	TRBJ2-2	TRBD2	TGTGCCAGCAGCCAAGATAGGGAGGGGACGAACACCGGGGAGCTGTTTTTT	CASSQDREGTNTGELFF
many	TRBV15	TRBJ2-1	-	TGTGCCACCAGCAGGGACTCTGTTACCTACAATGAGCAGTTCTTC	CATSRDSVTYNEQFF
-	TRBV5-1	TRBJ1-2	-	TGCGCCAGCAGCTTGTCTGGCAGCAACTATGGCTACACCTTC	CASSLSGSNYGYTF
few	TRBV27	TRBJ1-1	-	TGTGCCAGCAGTTGGGGGGTCGGCACTGAAGCTTTCTTT	CASSWGVGTEAFF
-	TRBV28	TRBJ2-1	TRBD1	TGTGCCAGCGCACTACAGGGGGGCTTCTCCTCGGAGCAGTTCTTC	CASALQGGFSSEQFF
-	TRBV5-1	TRBJ2-1	TRBD2	TGCGCCAGCAGCCGTAGGACTAGCGGGGATTACAATGAGCAGTTCTTC	CASSRRTSGDYNEQFF
few	TRBV20-1	TRBJ2-3	TRBD1	TGCAGTGCTAGAGTGGGGACAGGGAGAACAGATACGCAGTATTTT	CSARVGTGRTDTQYF
-	TRBV10-3	TRBJ1-1	TRBD1	TGTGCCATCAGCAGGGGACAGGGGGCTGAAGCTTTCTTT	CAISRGQGAEAFF
-	TRBV7-5	TRBJ2-3	-	-	CISVPADQAQSGASGITSTDTQYF
many	TRBV5-1	TRBJ2-7	-	TGCGCCAGCAGCTTGGGCTCCAGCCAGTTAGGAGCAGTTTACGAGCAGTACTTC	CASSLGSSQLGAVYEQYF
few	TRBV20-1	TRBJ2-5	-	TGCAGTGCTAGTTTGTCCCCAGAGACCCAGTACTTC	CSASLSPETQYF
few	TRBV28	TRBJ2-1	-	TGTGCCAGCAGTTTGCGGGTATGGAGCTCCTACAATGAGCAGTTCTTC	CASSLRVWSSYNEQFF
many	TRBV5-1	TRBJ2-7	-	TGCGCCAGCAGCTTGTCTGGTGGTAGTTCCTACGAGCAGTACTTC	CASSLSGGSSYEQYF
-	TRBV5-1	TRBJ2-1	-	TGCGCCAGCAGCTTGGCAGCGAACGCCTACAATGAGCAGTTCTTC	CASSLAANAYNEQFF
-	TRBV7-9	TRBJ2-1	TRBD2	TGTGCCAGCAGCCAATCGGGACTAGGTCACAATGAGCAGTTCTTC	CASSQSGLGHNEQFF
few	TRBV6-1	TRBJ2-3	-	TGTGCCAGCAGGGGTCGTGCCACAGATACGCAGTATTTT	CASRGRATDTQYF
-	TRBV20-1	TRBJ1-1	-	TGCAGTGCTAGAGTCTTCGACACTGAAGCTTTCTTT	CSARVFDTEAFF
few	TRBV5-1	TRBJ2-5	TRBD2	TGCGCCAGCAGCTTGTCGAGCGGGGGGGTAGAGACCCAGTACTTC	CASSLSSGGVETQYF
-	TRBV11-2	TRBJ2-5	-	TGTGCCAGCAGCCCCCTTGTGGAGACCCAGTACTTC	CASSPLVETQYF
few	TRBV10-1	TRBJ2-2	-	TGCGCCAGCAGTAAACAGGCGAGCACCGGGGAGCTGTTTTTT	CASSKQASTGELFF
-	TRBV9	TRBJ2-3	TRBD2	TGTGCCAGCAGCGTATCAACCGGGTCTAGCGGATTCACAGATACGCAGTATTTT	CASSVSTGSSGFTDTQYF
-	TRBV4-2	TRBJ1-1	TRBD1	TGTGCCAGCAGCCAAGGATGGACAGGGTGGACTGAAGCTTTCTTT	CASSQGWTGWTEAFF
few	TRBV5-6	TRBJ1-5	TRBD1	TGTGCCAGCAGCGTCCGGGACAGGGGAGAGCCCCAGCATTTT	CASSVRDRGEPQHF
few	TRBV7-2	TRBJ1-6	TRBD1	TGTGCCAGCAGCTTGCCCAGGGGGAATAATTCACCCCTCCACTTT	CASSLPRGNNSPLHF
-	TRBV29-1	TRBJ2-1	-	TGCAGCGTTGAAGGTTCCCCAGCGGCGGCCTACAATGAGCAGTTCTTC	CSVEGSPAAAYNEQFF
-	TRBV20-1	TRBJ1-2	-	TGCAGTGCTAGTGTTGTCGGCAGAAACTATGGCTACACCTTC	CSASVVGRNYGYTF
-	TRBV12-3/TRBV12-4	TRBJ2-1	TRBD2	TGTGCCAGCAGTGAAAGACGCGCGGGAGGGAGAGGGAATGAGCAGTTCTTC	CASSERRAGGRGNEQFF
once	TRBV7-9	TRBJ2-2	-	TGTGCCAGCAGCTTCGGACGGAACAACGGGGAGCTGTTTTTT	CASSFGRNNGELFF
few	TRBV7-8	TRBJ1-5	-	TGTGCCAGCAGCTTAGTGGGGGGCTTAAGCAATCAGCCCCAGCATTTT	CASSLVGGLSNQPQHF
-	TRBV20-1	TRBJ2-1	TRBD1	TGCAGTGCCATCGGGACAGGGTACGCCGGTGAGCAGTTCTTC	CSAIGTGYAGEQFF
many	TRBV5-1	TRBJ1-1	-	TGCGCCAGCAGCGGGGACACGCTGAACACTGAAGCTTTCTTT	CASSGDTLNTEAFF
many	TRBV20-1	TRBJ2-1	TRBD2	TGCAGTGCTAGTTCCAGCGGGGGGCCTTACAATGAGCAGTTCTTC	CSASSSGGPYNEQFF
few	TRBV12-3/TRBV12-4	TRBJ2-1	-	TGTGCCAGCAGTTCCCTTCAGACAGCAACGAATGAGCAGTTCTTC	CASSSLQTATNEQFF
few	TRBV24-1	TRBJ2-2	TRBD1	TGTGCCACCAGTGATCGACAGGGGTGGAACACCGGGGAGCTGTTTTTT	CATSDRQGWNTGELFF
-	TRBV13	TRBJ2-4	-	TGTGCCAGCAGCTTGGGGACCGGGACAAGGTTAAAACTAGCCAAAAACATTCAGTACTTC	CASSLGTGTRLKLAKNIQYF
-	TRBV2	TRBJ2-1	TRBD2	TGTGCCTTCAGTCCATCGGGACTAGCGGGAGTTTCCTACAATGAGCAGTTCTTC	CAFSPSGLAGVSYNEQFF
-	TRBV9	TRBJ1-3	-	TGTGCCAGCAGCGTAGGGGGAAGCTCTGGAAACACCATATATTTT	CASSVGGSSGNTIYF
few	TRBV20-1	TRBJ1-2	-	TGCAGTGCTAGAGATACCGGGGGGGCAGGTGGCTACACCTTC	CSARDTGGAGGYTF
many	TRBV5-6	TRBJ2-1	-	TGTGCCAGCAGCTACAGGACGCTAGCTAATGGGAATGAGCAGTTCTTC	CASSYRTLANGNEQFF
-	TRBV29-1	TRBJ2-5	TRBD2	TGCAGCGCTAAAGGCCCTAGCGGGCAAGAGACCCAGTACTTC	CSAKGPSGQETQYF
few	TRBV5-1	TRBJ1-1	-	TGCGCCAGCAGCCCGGACGGCAATGAAGCTTTCTTT	CASSPDGNEAFF